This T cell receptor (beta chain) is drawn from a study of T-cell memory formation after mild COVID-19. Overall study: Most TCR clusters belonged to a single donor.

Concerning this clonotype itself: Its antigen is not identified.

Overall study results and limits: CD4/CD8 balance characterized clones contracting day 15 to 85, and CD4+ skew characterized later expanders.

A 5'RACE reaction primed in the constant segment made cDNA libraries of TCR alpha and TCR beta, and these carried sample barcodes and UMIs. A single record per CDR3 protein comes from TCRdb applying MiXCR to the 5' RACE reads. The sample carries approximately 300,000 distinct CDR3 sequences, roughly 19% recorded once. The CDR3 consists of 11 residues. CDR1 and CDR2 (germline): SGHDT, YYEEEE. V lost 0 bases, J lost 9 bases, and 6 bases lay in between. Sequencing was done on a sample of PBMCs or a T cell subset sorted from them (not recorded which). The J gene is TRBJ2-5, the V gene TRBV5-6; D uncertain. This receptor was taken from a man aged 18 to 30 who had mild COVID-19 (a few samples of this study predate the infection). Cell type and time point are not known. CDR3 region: CASSLGWSQYF. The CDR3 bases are TGTGCCAGCAGCTTGGGGTGGTCCCAGTACTTC. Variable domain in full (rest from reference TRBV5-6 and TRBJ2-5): DAGVTQSPTHLIKTRGQQVTLRCSPKSGHDTVSWYQQALGQGPQFIFQYYEEEERQRGNFPDRFSGHQFPNYSSELNVNALLLGDSALYLCASSLGWSQYFGPGTRLLVL.